These 26 T cell receptor beta chains came from one sample sequenced in a study of T cell changes during pregnancy in multiple sclerosis. Here immunoSEQ multiplex PCR was the method, and the copy in TCRdb shows in-frame clones only, minus some. The sample lists about 70,000 clones; around 94% were seen once. This sample comprised peripheral blood, obtained in the third trimester of pregnancy. These receptor sequences come from a female donor with multiple sclerosis, enrolled in a pregnancy study.

The chain joins TRBV7-9 to TRBJ1-1, with D perhaps matching TRBD1 (5 bases). Trimming left V 1 base short and J 3 bases short, with 15 bases between. The CDR3 covers 16 residues. CDR1 SEHNR and CDR2 FQNEAQ come from the germline V gene (reference sequence). The CDR3 reads CASSLVGRVGDTEAFF. The CDR3 DNA is TGTGCCAGCAGCTTAGTAGGCCGCGTAGGGGACACTGAAGCTTTCTTT.

J is TRBJ2-5 and V is TRBV9; D might be TRBD2 (6 bases). Trimming took 4 bases from V and 3 from J, leaving 13 bases between them. The CDR3 runs to 14 residues. Germline lookup yields CDR1 SGDLS and CDR2 YYNGEE. CDR3: CASSHWDFEETQYF. In DNA form, the CDR3 reads TGTGCCAGCAGCCACTGGGACTTTGAAGAGACCCAGTACTTC. Based on the CDR3 plus reference TRBV9 and TRBJ2-5, the full variable domain is DSGVTQTPKHLITATGQRVTLRCSPRSGDLSVYWYQQSLDQGLQFLIQYYNGEERAKGNILERFSAQQFPDLHSELNLSSLELGDSALYFCASSHWDFEETQYFGPGTRLLVL.

This chain uses TRBV2 with TRBJ1-5; no clear D gene. This CDR3 has 13 residues. The germline gives CDR1 SNHLY, CDR2 FYNNEI. V was pared by 7 bases and J by 1 base, with 8 bases between. CDR3 loop: CASNLNSNQPQHF. The CDR3 DNA reads TGTGCCAGCAACTTGAACAGCAATCAGCCCCAGCATTTT.

The J gene is TRBJ2-1, the V gene TRBV6-5; possibly TRBD1 for D (5 bases). V was pared by 1 base and J by 11 bases, with 6 bases between. The CDR3 consists of 11 residues. Germline lookup yields CDR1 MNHEY and CDR2 SVGAGI. The CDR3 region is CASSYWGQQFF. CDR3 DNA sequence: TGTGCCAGCAGTTACTGGGGCCAGCAGTTCTTC.

Note on this clone: The junction departs from the called germline gene at one end, perhaps through a read error. V and J are TRBV28 and TRBJ1-1; D perhaps matches TRBD1 (6 bases). The CDR3 is 13 residues long. CDR1 and CDR2 from the germline V gene are MDHEN and SYDVKM. Written as DNA, the CDR3 is TGTGCCAGCAGCGCGCCTATCCGGACAGACCCGATCTTT. Translated: CASSAPIRTDPIF.

This clone appeared a single time. The chain combines TRBV29-1 with TRBJ1-2, with TRBD1 matching 8 bases. This CDR3 comprises 13 residues. The V gene end was trimmed by 3 bases and the J gene end by 7 bases; junction bases not matched to a gene: 7. The germline V gene has CDR1 SQVTM and CDR2 ANQGSEA. In nucleotides, the CDR3 is TGCAGCGTTGATTCGGACAGGGCGGGTGGCTACACCTTC. Protein product: CSVDSDRAGGYTF.

The gene calls are TRBV12-2 and TRBJ1-1; the listed D gene, TRBD1, was not tested against the DNA. TRBV12-2 has pseudogene status. This CDR3 region has 14 residues. CDR3 sequence (DNA): TGTGCAAGTCGCTCCGGCCGGGGATACAGGGTAGCTTTCTTT. Residues: CASRSGRGYRVAFF.

This chain links TRBV29-1 with TRBJ2-7; 9 bases align to TRBD1. The CDR3 is made up of 13 amino acids. Trimming removed 5 bases from V and 4 bases from J; junction bases left unmatched: 6. Germline values: CDR1 SQVTM, CDR2 ANQGSEA. As DNA, the CDR3 is TGCAGCGTTTCACAGGGGGCGAGATACGAGCAGTACTTC. As protein: CSVSQGARYEQYF.

This chain uses TRBV25-1 with TRBJ1-5; 8 bases map to TRBD1. The V segment lost 5 bases and the J segment 3 bases; nucleotides outside the gene matches: 12. The CDR3 consists of 17 residues. CDR1 is MGHDK and CDR2 is SYGVNS in the germline V gene. The CDR3 DNA follows: TGTGCCAGCAGTCCCGCACGACAGGGGTTAAACAATCAGCCCCAGCATTTT. This gives the protein CASSPARQGLNNQPQHF.

The CDR3 DNA sequence: TGCAGCGCAAACCCCTCGGGGGACTATGGCTACACCTTC. Protein: CSANPSGDYGYTF. The chain employs TRBV29-1 and TRBJ1-2; D may be TRBD1 (5 bases). Germline V gene lookup returns CDR1 SQVTM and CDR2 ANQGSEA. V gave up 7 bases and J gave up 3 bases, with 15 bases separating them. The CDR3 contains 13 residues.

The chain joins TRBV6-5 to TRBJ1-1, with 10 bases lining up with TRBD1. Trimming took 4 bases from V and 11 from J; bases not matched to a gene: 4. Germline V lookup: CDR1 MNHEY, CDR2 SVGAGI. The CDR3 runs to 12 residues. The chain's CDR3 is CASSWTGGAAFF. CDR3 coding DNA: TGTGCCAGCAGTTGGACAGGGGGGGCGGCTTTCTTT.

The chain couples TRBV9 to TRBJ2-1, with 13 bases lining up with TRBD2. The CDR3 has 17 residues. CDR1 and CDR2 from the germline V gene are SGDLS and YYNGEE. The V gene end was trimmed by 3 bases and the J gene end by 8 bases; junction bases not matched to a gene: 11. The CDR3 DNA follows: TGTGCCAGCAGCGACGGGACTAGCGGGGCTTTTTGGGATGAGCAGTTCTTC. It encodes CASSDGTSGAFWDEQFF.

The chain recombines TRBV18 with TRBJ1-6; 9 nucleotides agree with TRBD1. The germline gives CDR1 KGHSH, CDR2 LQKENI. There are 16 residues in the CDR3. With V trimmed by 3 bases and J by 8 bases, 8 bases remained unmatched. The CDR3 region is CASSPLPGQGDSPLHF. DNA for the CDR3: TGTGCCAGCTCACCTCTACCGGGACAGGGAGATTCACCCCTCCACTTT.

The V call is TRBV4-2, the J call TRBJ1-5; maybe TRBD1 (6 bases). Germline-derived CDR1 and CDR2 are LGHNA and YNFKEQ. This CDR3 spans 15 amino acids. Trimming took 1 base from V and 3 from J, leaving 10 bases between them. The CDR3 DNA follows: TGTGCCAGCAGCCAAGGACAGGCCGCCAATCAGCCCCAGCATTTT. Translated, it gives CASSQGQAANQPQHF.

The rearrangement joins TRBV2 to TRBJ2-7; D uncertain. This CDR3 has 11 amino acids. The germline V and J ends were trimmed by 1 base and 6 bases, with 4 bases remaining between them. Germline lookup yields CDR1 SNHLY and CDR2 FYNNEI. The CDR3 reads CASSEVGEQYF. CDR3 bases: TGTGCCAGCAGTGAAGTCGGCGAGCAGTACTTC.

This clone turned up a few times. The chain uses TRBV9 and TRBJ2-7, with D perhaps matching TRBD1 (5 bases). The germline CDR1 and CDR2 sequences are SGDLS and YYNGEE. V was cut by 0 bases and J by 0 bases, with 10 bases left in between. This CDR3 region has 15 residues. The chain's CDR3 is CASSVDYRSSYEQYF. The CDR3 nucleotides read TGTGCCAGCAGCGTAGATTACAGGAGCTCCTACGAGCAGTACTTC.

This chain links TRBV4-3 with TRBJ2-1, with 8 bases identical to TRBD1. The J segment lost 4 bases and the V segment lost 1 base, leaving 0 bases of the junction unmatched. Germline V CDR1 and CDR2: LGHNA, YSLEER. CDR3 length: 14 amino acids. CDR3 DNA sequence: TGCGCCAGCAGCCAAGGACAGGGGTACAATGAGCAGTTCTTC. Amino acid sequence: CASSQGQGYNEQFF.

The rearrangement uses TRBV19 and TRBJ1-5, with a weak D call TRBD1 (5 bases). Trimming left V 3 bases short and J 4 bases short, with 10 bases between. The CDR3 is 14 amino acids. CDR1 is LNHDA and CDR2 is SQIVND in the germline V gene (reference sequence). CDR3 sequence (DNA): TGTGCCAGTAGTATGGGGGGGATGAATCAGCCCCAGCATTTT. Translating gives CASSMGGMNQPQHF. Filled out from reference TRBV19 and TRBJ1-5, the complete variable domain reads DGGITQSPKYLFRKEGQNVTLSCEQNLNHDAMYWYRQDPGQGLRLIYYSQIVNDFQKGDIAEGYSVSREKKESFPLTVTSAQKNPTAFYLCASSMGGMNQPQHFGDGTRLSIL.

The chain's CDR3 is CASSVGASVTDTQYF. CDR3 DNA: TGTGCCAGCAGCGTAGGGGCCTCGGTGACAGATACGCAGTATTTT. The chain is built from TRBV9 and TRBJ2-3; the D is unclear. Trimming left V 0 bases short and J 3 bases short, with 11 bases between. Germline assignment: CDR1 SGDLS and CDR2 YYNGEE. This CDR3 is built from 15 residues.

This chain uses TRBV2 with TRBJ2-3; 12 nucleotides agree with TRBD2. CDR3 size: 16 residues. Germline V lookup: CDR1 SNHLY, CDR2 FYNNEI. Germline trimming cut 2 bases from V and 6 bases from J; bases unmatched to any gene: 6. DNA for the CDR3: TGTGCCAGCAGTGAATCGGGACTAGCGGGTGCTGATACGCAGTATTTT. Its protein is CASSESGLAGADTQYF.

V is TRBV5-6 and J is TRBJ1-1; 9 bases are a match to TRBD1. CDR1 and CDR2 from the germline V gene are SGHDT and YYEEEE. V gave up 3 bases and J gave up 11 bases; unmatched junction bases: 8. The CDR3 sequence is 13 residues long. This chain's CDR3 is CASSWAGTGNAFF. CDR3 DNA sequence: TGTGCCAGCAGCTGGGCCGGGACAGGGAACGCTTTCTTT.

The J gene is TRBJ2-2, the V gene TRBV27; 8 bases agree with TRBD1. CDR3 size: 14 residues. V dropped 8 bases and J dropped 3; count of bases not matched to a gene: 5. Germline V gene data show CDR1 as MNHEY and CDR2 as SMNVEV (reference sequence). The CDR3 spells CASGDRGYTGELFF. Written as DNA, the CDR3 is TGTGCCAGCGGTGACAGGGGTTACACCGGGGAGCTGTTTTTT.

The gene calls are TRBV9 and TRBJ1-3, with D perhaps TRBD1 (5 bases). The germline CDR1 and CDR2 sequences are SGDLS and YYNGEE. The V gene lost 4 bases and the J gene lost 0 bases, with 14 bases spanning the gap. This CDR3 comprises 16 residues. CDR3 bases: TGTGCCAGCAGCTCCGGGGGAGCACACTCTGGAAACACCATATATTTT. Amino acid sequence: CASSSGGAHSGNTIYF.

This sequence joins TRBV19 and TRBJ2-4; 16 bases are shared with TRBD2. Germline CDR1 and CDR2: LNHDA and SQIVND (reference sequence). This CDR3 contains 18 residues. V lost 4 bases to trimming and J lost 0 bases; unmatched junction nucleotides: 3. CDR3 DNA: TGTGCCAGTAGTACGGGACTAGCGGGGGGGCTAGCCAAAAACATTCAGTACTTC. This codes for CASSTGLAGGLAKNIQYF.

This chain uses TRBV4-2 with TRBJ2-5; 12 nucleotides line up with TRBD2. With 8 bases clipped from V and 5 bases from J, the junction kept 12 bases outside the gene matches. The CDR3 length is 16 residues. CDR1 is LGHNA, CDR2 YNFKEQ, per germline. The CDR3 spells CASQGASGGASETQYF. For the CDR3, the DNA is TGTGCCAGCCAGGGGGCTAGCGGGGGGGCCTCTGAGACCCAGTACTTC.

J is TRBJ2-7 and V is TRBV29-1, with a possible D match to TRBD2 (7 bases). This CDR3 is built from 13 residues. Germline CDR1 reads SQVTM; CDR2 reads ANQGSEA. Deletions cut 6 bases from V and 5 bases from J, with 17 bases between. The CDR3: CSVKGGDYHEQYF. CDR3 nucleotides: TGCAGCGTCAAAGGGGGGGACTATCACGAGCAGTACTTC.